This TCR beta chain emerged from a study of PD-1 and CTLA-4 blockade in melanoma. This clone was observed once. The method was immunoSEQ multiplex PCR; TCRdb's version includes in-frame clones alone and lacks a portion of them. The repertoire includes about 30,000 clones, approximately 90% of them detected once, and around 6.3% sits in the top ten. This CDR3 contains 15 residues. Trimming shortened V by 3 bases and J by 0 bases, and 10 bases separated the two germline ends. CDR1 and CDR2 from the germline V gene are SGDLS and YYNGEE. The V gene is TRBV9, the J gene TRBJ1-3, with D possibly TRBD1 on 5 matching bases. The clonotype was recovered from a human donor with melanoma. The input for sequencing was CD8+ T cells from peripheral blood, taken from a patient given anti-PD-1 treatment. The CDR3 nucleotides are TGTGCCAGCAGCGCCGCAGGGAGCTCTGGAAACACCATATATTTT. As protein: CASSAAGSSGNTIYF.